The clone carrying this T cell receptor beta chain occurred many times. Its antigen is not identified. Construction of the TCRbeta library involved unique molecular identifiers. Each CDR3 protein is one row after TCRdb ran MiXCR on the PCR reads. The profile shows around 440,000 distinct CDR3 sequences, over 9.5% of them singletons. The sample comes from a study of T-cell reconstitution after alpha-beta-depleted transplantation in children. Study conclusions and caveats: Several hundred expanded graft clones reportedly supplied alpha-beta T cells about two months after transplant. Once a year had passed after transplant, T-cell counts and diversity came mostly from newly produced T cells. From surviving recipient T cells and thymic progenitors came the high day-60 TCRbeta diversity observed in some patients.

Material: PBMCs, obtained before TCRalphabeta/CD19-depleted stem cell transplant. The receptor was isolated from a child aged 2 to 15 with inherited bone marrow failure, due to receive a stem cell transplant.

CDR3 sequence reads: CASSVHSGEQFF. The DNA for the CDR3 is TGTGCCAGCAGCGTCCACTCGGGAGAGCAGTTCTTC. The chain has TRBV9 and TRBJ2-1; tentative D call: TRBD2 (5 bases). Trimming removed 2 bases from V and 10 bases from J, with 10 bases in between. Germline lookup yields CDR1 SGDLS and CDR2 YYNGEE. The CDR3 has 12 amino acids.